These T cell receptor beta chains were read from a single sample in a study of tumor-infiltrating lymphocytes in primary liver carcinoma. MiXCR, applied by TCRdb to the multiplex PCR reads, yields one record per CDR3 protein. The data show roughly 86,000 distinct CDR3 sequences, with about 70% seen just once and 25% to 35% held by the top ten. Sequencing used tumor-adjacent normal liver tissue. Receptors were obtained from a man aged 35-49 years with primary liver carcinoma and hepatitis B virus infection. Both conserved end residues are part of each CDR3. Fields, in order: clone size, J gene, D gene, V gene, CDR3 DNA, CDR3 protein. A D gene is named only where the DNA matches it firmly. Clone sizes are given selectively: once, few, many, or a class where the clone is expanded.

size: many; J: TRBJ2-5; D: TRBD1; V: TRBV29-1; DNA: TGCAGCGTCGCAGGACAGGAACTCAGGGAGACCCAGTACTTC; CDR3: CSVAGQELRETQYF
size: .; J: TRBJ2-5; D: TRBD1; V: TRBV18; DNA: TGTGCCAGCTCACCTCCGACAGGGGGCGGAGAGACCCAGTACTTC; CDR3: CASSPPTGGGETQYF
size: .; J: TRBJ2-7; D: TRBD1; V: TRBV6-5; DNA: TGTGCCAGCACTAGTCCCGGACAGGGGATGGACTACGAGCAGTACTTC; CDR3: CASTSPGQGMDYEQYF
size: .; J: TRBJ2-2; D: .; V: TRBV28; DNA: TGTGCCAGCAGTTCACCGCCGGTAGGGGTAGCAGGGACCGGGGAGCTGTTTTTT; CDR3: CASSSPPVGVAGTGELFF
size: .; J: TRBJ2-7; D: .; V: TRBV30; DNA: TGTGCCTGGAGGTCCGGGATAGCGAGCTCCTACGAGCAGTACTTC; CDR3: CAWRSGIASSYEQYF
size: .; J: TRBJ2-5; D: .; V: TRBV4-1; DNA: TGCGCCACTAGCCAAGGTGCGAACGGCCAAGAGACCCAGTACTTC; CDR3: CATSQGANGQETQYF
size: .; J: TRBJ2-7; D: TRBD1; V: TRBV28; DNA: TGTGCCAGCAGTGCCTTGAGGGACAGGGCCTACGAGCAGTACTTC; CDR3: CASSALRDRAYEQYF
size: once; J: TRBJ1-3; D: .; V: TRBV20-1; DNA: TGCAGTGCTCCGAGGGGACACTCTGGAAGCACCATATATTTT; CDR3: CSAPRGHSGSTIYF
size: .; J: TRBJ2-3; D: .; V: TRBV29-1; DNA: TGCAGCGTTGGAAGCAGTCTGCTAGGAGCAGATACGCAGTATTTT; CDR3: CSVGSSLLGADTQYF
size: .; J: TRBJ2-7; D: .; V: TRBV6-6; DNA: TGTGCCAGCAGCCCCGGGACGCAGATCTACGAGCAGTACTTC; CDR3: CASSPGTQIYEQYF
size: once; J: TRBJ2-2; D: .; V: TRBV6-2/TRBV6-3; DNA: TGTGCCAGCAGTCAGCTGGTTAGTGGGAGAAACGGGGAGCTGGTTTTT; CDR3: CASSQLVSGRNGELVF
size: .; J: TRBJ1-6; D: TRBD1; V: TRBV11-2; DNA: TGTGCCAGCAGTCGACGGACAGGGGGCGATTCATCCCTCCACTTT; CDR3: CASSRRTGGDSSLHF
size: many; J: TRBJ2-4; D: TRBD2; V: TRBV4-1; DNA: TGCGCCAGCAGCCCCATAGCGGGGGGTTCCAAAAACATTCAGTACTTC; CDR3: CASSPIAGGSKNIQYF
size: .; J: TRBJ1-6; D: .; V: TRBV6-1; DNA: TGTGTCAGCAGGGGTCCGACGGGAGGTCACTCCTATAATTCACCCATCCACTTT; CDR3: CVSRGPTGGHSYNSPIHF
size: .; J: TRBJ2-5; D: .; V: TRBV11-2; DNA: TGTCCCAGCAGCTTAGTCCCGGCCGGCGGGCAAGAGACCCAGTACTTC; CDR3: CPSSLVPAGGQETQYF
size: .; J: TRBJ2-7; D: .; V: TRBV11-2; DNA: TGTGCCAACAGCCTCGACGGGACTCTACTCTACGAGCAGTACTTC; CDR3: CANSLDGTLLYEQYF
size: .; J: TRBJ2-1; D: .; V: TRBV5-4; DNA: TGTTCCAGCAGCTTGGACAAGGTCGCCTATAATGAGCAGTTCTTC; CDR3: CSSSLDKVAYNEQFF
size: .; J: TRBJ2-1; D: .; V: TRBV29-1; DNA: TGCAACGTTGAAGAAGGTAGCAGAGTTGGCGATGAGCACTTCTTC; CDR3: CNVEEGSRVGDEHFF
size: many; J: TRBJ2-7; D: .; V: TRBV6-1; DNA: TGTGCCAGCTTCAGTTACGAGCAGTACTTC; CDR3: CASFSYEQYF
size: .; J: TRBJ2-7; D: .; V: TRBV6-1; DNA: TGTGCCAGCAGTGTAATGGTACACTGGGGTGACGAGCAGTACTTC; CDR3: CASSVMVHWGDEQYF
size: many; J: TRBJ2-5; D: .; V: TRBV11-1; DNA: TGTGCCAGCAGCTTAAGAGGGACCCAAGAGACCCAGTACTTC; CDR3: CASSLRGTQETQYF
size: .; J: TRBJ2-7; D: TRBD1; V: TRBV7-2; DNA: TGTTCCGGCAGCTACGGACAGGGGGCTTACGAGCAGTACTTC; CDR3: CSGSYGQGAYEQYF
size: few; J: TRBJ1-1; D: .; V: TRBV29-1; DNA: TGCAGCGTTGGGGCAGGCTACATGAACACTGAAGCTTTCTTT; CDR3: CSVGAGYMNTEAFF
size: .; J: TRBJ2-4; D: .; V: TRBV11-1; DNA: TGTGCCAGCAGCCCTGACCATCCGGGCAAAGACATTCAGTACTTC; CDR3: CASSPDHPGKDIQYF
size: .; J: TRBJ2-1; D: .; V: TRBV11-2; DNA: TGTGTCAGCAGCCCCGAAGGGTGGCTAGGGGGGGGGTGGCAATTCTTT; CDR3: CVSSPEGWLGGGWQFF
size: .; J: TRBJ1-1; D: .; V: TRBV12-3/TRBV12-4; DNA: TGTGCCAGCTGCTTATCCCCGGGGACTGAAGCTTTCTTT; CDR3: CASCLSPGTEAFF
size: once; J: TRBJ2-6; D: .; V: TRBV5-4; DNA: TGTGCTAGCAGCTTGGGCAACAGCCGCTCTGGGGCCAACGTCCTGACTTTC; CDR3: CASSLGNSRSGANVLTF
size: .; J: TRBJ2-1; D: .; V: TRBV11-3; DNA: TGTGTCAGCAGCTTAGATCAGCGGAAGGCGTTCAGCTCCTACAATGACCAGTTCTTC; CDR3: CVSSLDQRKAFSSYNDQFF
size: .; J: TRBJ2-5; D: TRBD1; V: TRBV5-1; DNA: TGCGCCAACAGCCTGGGACAGGCCAAAGAGACCCAGTACTTC; CDR3: CANSLGQAKETQYF
size: many; J: TRBJ1-5; D: .; V: TRBV6-2/TRBV6-3; DNA: TGTGCCAGCAGTTGGGGGTCGAGGCAGCCCCAGCATTTT; CDR3: CASSWGSRQPQHF
size: .; J: TRBJ2-7; D: .; V: TRBV28; DNA: TGTGCCAGCAGTTTGAACCCCTGGAAGGGCTACGAGCAGTACTTC; CDR3: CASSLNPWKGYEQYF
size: .; J: TRBJ1-6; D: TRBD1; V: TRBV19; DNA: TGTGCCAGTAAAAGACAGGGTGGAAATTCACCCCTCCACTTT; CDR3: CASKRQGGNSPLHF
size: .; J: TRBJ2-1; D: TRBD2; V: TRBV29-1; DNA: TGCAGAGTTGAGGGAGGAGTCCGGCTAGCGGGATGTCTCTACAATGAGCAGTTCTTC; CDR3: CRVEGGVRLAGCLYNEQFF
size: .; J: TRBJ2-2; D: TRBD2; V: TRBV12-3/TRBV12-4; DNA: TGTGCCAGCAGTTTCGGCGGGAGTGGCACTGGGGACCTGTTTTTT; CDR3: CASSFGGSGTGDLFF
size: many; J: TRBJ1-4; D: .; V: TRBV6-5; DNA: TGTGCCAGCAGTTACGGGGGGAAGGCGTTTTTT; CDR3: CASSYGGKAFF
size: many; J: TRBJ2-1; D: TRBD2; V: TRBV11-2; DNA: TGTGCCAGCAGCTTAGTTGCGGGAGGGCCCCATGAGCAGTTCTTC; CDR3: CASSLVAGGPHEQFF
size: .; J: TRBJ2-1; D: TRBD2; V: TRBV11-2; DNA: TGTGCCAGCAACTTAACCAGCGGGAGGAGTAATGAGCAGTTCTTC; CDR3: CASNLTSGRSNEQFF